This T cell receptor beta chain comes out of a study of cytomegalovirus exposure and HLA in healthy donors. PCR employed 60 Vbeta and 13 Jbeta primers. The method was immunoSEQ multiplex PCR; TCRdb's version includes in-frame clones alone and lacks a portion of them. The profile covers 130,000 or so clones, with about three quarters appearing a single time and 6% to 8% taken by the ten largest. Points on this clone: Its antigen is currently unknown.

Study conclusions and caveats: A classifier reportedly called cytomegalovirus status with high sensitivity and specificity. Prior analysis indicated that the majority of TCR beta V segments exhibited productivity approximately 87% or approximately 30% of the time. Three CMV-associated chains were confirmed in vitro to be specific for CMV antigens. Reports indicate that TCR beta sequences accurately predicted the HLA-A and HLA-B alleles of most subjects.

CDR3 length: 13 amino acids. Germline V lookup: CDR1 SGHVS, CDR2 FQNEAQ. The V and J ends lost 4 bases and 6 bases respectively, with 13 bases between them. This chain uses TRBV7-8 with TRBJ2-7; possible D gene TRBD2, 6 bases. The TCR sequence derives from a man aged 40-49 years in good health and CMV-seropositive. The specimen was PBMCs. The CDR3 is CASSSPPGVEQYF. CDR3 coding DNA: TGTGCCAGCAGCTCGCCCCCGGGGGTCGAGCAGTACTTC. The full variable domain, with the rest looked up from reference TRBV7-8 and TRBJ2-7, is GAGVSQSPRYKVAKRGQDVALRCDPISGHVSLFWYQQALGQGPEFLTYFQNEAQLDKSGLPSDRFFAERPEGSVSTLKIQRTQQEDSAVYLCASSSPPGVEQYFGPGTRLTVT.